A selection of T cell receptor beta chains follows, all from one sample in a study of T cells after yellow fever vaccination. TCRdb used MiXCR to reprocess the 5' RACE reads, holding one entry per CDR3 protein. The table shows roughly 240,000 distinct CDR3 sequences, with around 6.7% occurring only once. The sequenced sample was CD4+ T cells sorted from PBMCs, obtained on the day of the yellow fever booster vaccination. The receptors originated from a man in his thirties or forties who received the YFV17D yellow fever vaccine. CDR3s include the opening cysteine and the closing phenylalanine or tryptophan. D genes are given only for firm matches. Clone size, where shown, is once, few, many, or a class for clones that have expanded.

D gene: TRBD1
clone size: few
V gene: TRBV10-3
J gene: TRBJ1-3
CDR3 DNA: TGTGCCATCACCCCGGGGACAGGGTCTGGAAACACCATATATTTT
CDR3 protein: CAITPGTGSGNTIYF

D gene: -
clone size: many
V gene: TRBV12-3/TRBV12-4
J gene: TRBJ2-7
CDR3 DNA: TGTGCCAGCAGTTTAGTTATGTTGGACGGCGAAAAGTACTTC
CDR3 protein: CASSLVMLDGEKYF

D gene: -
clone size: many
V gene: TRBV27
J gene: TRBJ2-1
CDR3 DNA: TGTGCCAGCAGTCCTGCCGGGGACTTCTCCTACAATGAGCAGTTCTTC
CDR3 protein: CASSPAGDFSYNEQFF

D gene: -
clone size: many
V gene: TRBV12-3/TRBV12-4
J gene: TRBJ2-7
CDR3 DNA: TGTGCCAGCAGTTTAAGTCCTCCCAAGTACGAGCAGTACTTC
CDR3 protein: CASSLSPPKYEQYF

D gene: -
clone size: few
V gene: TRBV5-5
J gene: TRBJ1-1
CDR3 DNA: TGTGCCAGCAGCCGTGCAGGGACGGGGGGGGACACTGAAGCTTTCTTT
CDR3 protein: CASSRAGTGGDTEAFF

D gene: TRBD1
clone size: many
V gene: TRBV5-1
J gene: TRBJ2-3
CDR3 DNA: TGCGCCAGCAGCCTGGATGGGGACAGGGGGGCAGATACGCAGTATTTT
CDR3 protein: CASSLDGDRGADTQYF

D gene: TRBD1
clone size: many
V gene: TRBV30
J gene: TRBJ1-6
CDR3 DNA: TGTGCCAGCTCAACAGGGGCCAATAATTCACCCCTCCACTTT
CDR3 protein: CASSTGANNSPLHF

D gene: -
clone size: few
V gene: TRBV7-2
J gene: TRBJ2-7
CDR3 DNA: TGTGCCAGCAGCTTAGGGTCCAGTACCTCCTACGAGCAGTACTTC
CDR3 protein: CASSLGSSTSYEQYF

D gene: TRBD2
clone size: many
V gene: TRBV5-1
J gene: TRBJ2-3
CDR3 DNA: TGCGCCAGCAGTTCCGGGACTAGCGGGAGGTTGGATACGCAGTATTTT
CDR3 protein: CASSSGTSGRLDTQYF

D gene: -
clone size: -
V gene: TRBV20-1
J gene: TRBJ1-5
CDR3 DNA: TGCAGTGCTAGATACGTCAATCAGCCCCAGCATTTT
CDR3 protein: CSARYVNQPQHF

D gene: TRBD1
clone size: few
V gene: TRBV27
J gene: TRBJ1-5
CDR3 DNA: TGTGCCAGCAGTTTAACGGGGACAGGGGAGAAGCCCCAGCATTTT
CDR3 protein: CASSLTGTGEKPQHF

D gene: TRBD2
clone size: many
V gene: TRBV2
J gene: TRBJ2-1
CDR3 DNA: TGTGCCAGCAGCGCCGAGGGACTAGGGACCAATGAGCAGTTCTTC
CDR3 protein: CASSAEGLGTNEQFF

D gene: -
clone size: -
V gene: TRBV7-8
J gene: TRBJ2-7
CDR3 DNA: TGTGCCAGCGTTTCCGGGAGTTGGTCCTACGAGCAGTACTTC
CDR3 protein: CASVSGSWSYEQYF

D gene: -
clone size: many
V gene: TRBV4-3
J gene: TRBJ1-3
CDR3 DNA: TGCGCCAGCAGCCTGGCCGTGAGCGCTGGAAACACCATATATTTT
CDR3 protein: CASSLAVSAGNTIYF

D gene: TRBD1
clone size: few
V gene: TRBV7-6
J gene: TRBJ2-1
CDR3 DNA: TGTGCCAGCAGCTTAGGAATCCAGGGGGTGAACAATGAGCAGTTCTTC
CDR3 protein: CASSLGIQGVNNEQFF

D gene: -
clone size: -
V gene: TRBV4-3
J gene: TRBJ2-2
CDR3 DNA: TGCGCCAGCAGCCACGTTACAGGCCTGGGCGGGGAGCTGTTTTTT
CDR3 protein: CASSHVTGLGGELFF

D gene: -
clone size: many
V gene: TRBV10-3
J gene: TRBJ2-1
CDR3 DNA: TGTGCCATCAGTAGCTTCGGGCGCTACAATGAGCAGTTCTTC
CDR3 protein: CAISSFGRYNEQFF

D gene: -
clone size: few
V gene: TRBV11-2
J gene: TRBJ2-3
CDR3 DNA: TGTGCCAGCAGCTTTGCCGAGGGTACGCAGTATTTT
CDR3 protein: CASSFAEGTQYF

D gene: -
clone size: many
V gene: TRBV2
J gene: TRBJ2-3
CDR3 DNA: TGTGCCACCGACGGGTCAGAAGGCACAGATACGCAGTATTTT
CDR3 protein: CATDGSEGTDTQYF

D gene: TRBD2
clone size: few
V gene: TRBV19
J gene: TRBJ2-1
CDR3 DNA: TGTGCCAGTAGCCCGCGGACTAGCGGGAGCACCTACAATGAGCAGTTCTTC
CDR3 protein: CASSPRTSGSTYNEQFF

D gene: TRBD2
clone size: -
V gene: TRBV7-2
J gene: TRBJ2-3
CDR3 DNA: TGTGCCAGCAGCTTGACTATAGCGGGAGACAAACATACGCAGTATTTT
CDR3 protein: CASSLTIAGDKHTQYF

D gene: -
clone size: -
V gene: TRBV25-1
J gene: TRBJ1-1
CDR3 DNA: TGTGCCAGCAGTGAATATCAAAGCCCTTCTGAAGCTTTCTTT
CDR3 protein: CASSEYQSPSEAFF

D gene: TRBD2
clone size: many
V gene: TRBV9
J gene: TRBJ2-3
CDR3 DNA: TGTGCCAGCAGCGTAGGACCAGCGGGAGCAAGCAGAGATACGCAGTATTTT
CDR3 protein: CASSVGPAGASRDTQYF

D gene: TRBD1
clone size: -
V gene: TRBV20-1
J gene: TRBJ2-3
CDR3 DNA: TGCAGTGCCGAGGGACAGGGGGCTAGCACAGATACGCAGTATTTT
CDR3 protein: CSAEGQGASTDTQYF

D gene: TRBD1
clone size: few
V gene: TRBV24-1
J gene: TRBJ2-2
CDR3 DNA: TGTGCCACCGGACAGGCGAACACCGGGGAGCTGTTTTTT
CDR3 protein: CATGQANTGELFF

D gene: TRBD2
clone size: -
V gene: TRBV29-1
J gene: TRBJ2-1
CDR3 DNA: TGCAGCCTCAGGAGCGGGAGTAACAATGAGCAGTTCTTC
CDR3 protein: CSLRSGSNNEQFF

D gene: TRBD2
clone size: -
V gene: TRBV12-3/TRBV12-4
J gene: TRBJ2-7
CDR3 DNA: TGTGCCAGCAGCCAAGGACTAGTGAGGGAGCAGTACTTC
CDR3 protein: CASSQGLVREQYF

D gene: TRBD2
clone size: -
V gene: TRBV5-1
J gene: TRBJ2-1
CDR3 DNA: TGCGCCAGCAGCTTGGGCGGGAGTGGAGTAAATGAGCAGTTCTTC
CDR3 protein: CASSLGGSGVNEQFF

D gene: -
clone size: few
V gene: TRBV12-3/TRBV12-4
J gene: TRBJ1-5
CDR3 DNA: TGTGCCAGCACCCCCGAATTGGGGACGGAACAGCCCCAGCATTTT
CDR3 protein: CASTPELGTEQPQHF

D gene: -
clone size: many
V gene: TRBV7-2
J gene: TRBJ2-2
CDR3 DNA: TGTGCCAGCAGCATTAATTTTTCCGGGGAGCTGTTTTTT
CDR3 protein: CASSINFSGELFF

D gene: -
clone size: many
V gene: TRBV24-1
J gene: TRBJ2-1
CDR3 DNA: TGTGCCACCTTTGGAGACAGTTCTGGGGAGGCCTGGTTCTTC
CDR3 protein: CATFGDSSGEAWFF

D gene: TRBD2
clone size: -
V gene: TRBV20-1
J gene: TRBJ2-1
CDR3 DNA: TGCAGTGCGCCGAAGGGGGCATCGGGACTAGCGGGAGACAGGGAGCAGTTCTTC
CDR3 protein: CSAPKGASGLAGDREQFF

D gene: -
clone size: few
V gene: TRBV20-1
J gene: TRBJ2-7
CDR3 DNA: TGCAGTGCTAGAGAGGGGGCCCTCGAGCAGTACTTC
CDR3 protein: CSAREGALEQYF

D gene: TRBD1
clone size: -
V gene: TRBV29-1
J gene: TRBJ2-1
CDR3 DNA: TGCAGCGTTGATAAGGGGGCAAATGAGCAGTTCTTC
CDR3 protein: CSVDKGANEQFF

D gene: TRBD1
clone size: many
V gene: TRBV6-5
J gene: TRBJ1-2
CDR3 DNA: TGTGCCAGCAGACCTGGACAGGTGGGCTATGGCTACACCTTC
CDR3 protein: CASRPGQVGYGYTF

D gene: -
clone size: -
V gene: TRBV3-1
J gene: TRBJ2-7
CDR3 DNA: TGTGCCACCTCCCAAGAGGGGAAAGTTTTCTACGAGCAGTACTTC
CDR3 protein: CATSQEGKVFYEQYF

D gene: -
clone size: -
V gene: TRBV5-1
J gene: TRBJ2-5
CDR3 DNA: TGCGCCAGCAGCTTCGGTGAAGGGGGAGAGACCCAGTACTTC
CDR3 protein: CASSFGEGGETQYF

D gene: -
clone size: -
V gene: TRBV7-2
J gene: TRBJ2-1
CDR3 DNA: TGTGCCAGCAGCTTAGTACGGGGGCAGGCCCAGTTCTTC
CDR3 protein: CASSLVRGQAQFF

D gene: TRBD1
clone size: many
V gene: TRBV12-3/TRBV12-4
J gene: TRBJ2-3
CDR3 DNA: TGTGCCAGCAGTCCCCGACAGGGTCAATCAGATACGCAGTATTTT
CDR3 protein: CASSPRQGQSDTQYF